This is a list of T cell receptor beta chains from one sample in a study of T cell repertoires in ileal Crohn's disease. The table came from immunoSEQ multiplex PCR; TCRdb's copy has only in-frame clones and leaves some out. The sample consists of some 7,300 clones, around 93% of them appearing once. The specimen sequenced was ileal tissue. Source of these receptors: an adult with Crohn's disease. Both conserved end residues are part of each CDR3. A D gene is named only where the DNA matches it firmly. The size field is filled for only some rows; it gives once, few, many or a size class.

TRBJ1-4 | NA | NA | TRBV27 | TGTGCCAGCAGTCCCGGACAGTCCAATGAAAAACTGTTTTTT | CASSPGQSNEKLFF
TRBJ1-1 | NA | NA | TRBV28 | TGTGCCAGCAGTTTATGGGGGGCCGCTGAAGCTTTCTTT | CASSLWGAAEAFF
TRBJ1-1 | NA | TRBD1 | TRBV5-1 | TGCGCCAGCAGCTTGTGGACAGGGGACACTGAAGCTTTCTTT | CASSLWTGDTEAFF
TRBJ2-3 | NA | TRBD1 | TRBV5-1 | TGCGCCAGCAGCCCGGGACAGACCACAGATACGCAGTATTTT | CASSPGQTTDTQYF
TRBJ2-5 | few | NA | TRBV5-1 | TGCGCCAGCAGCTTGGGCAACAGGGTAGGCGAGACCCAGTACTTC | CASSLGNRVGETQYF
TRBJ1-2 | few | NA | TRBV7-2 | TGTGCCAGCAGCTTAGGTCAGGGGATCGGCTATGGCTACACCTTC | CASSLGQGIGYGYTF
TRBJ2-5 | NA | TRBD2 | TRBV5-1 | TGCGCCAGCAGCTTCACTAGCGGCCATTGGTACCAAGAGACCCAGTACTTC | CASSFTSGHWYQETQYF
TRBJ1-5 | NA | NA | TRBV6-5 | TGTGCCAGCAGTTACTCGAGGGATCAGCCCCAGCATTTT | CASSYSRDQPQHF
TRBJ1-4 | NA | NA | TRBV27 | TGTGCCAGCAGTTTAATGCGTAATGAAAAACTGTTTTTT | CASSLMRNEKLFF
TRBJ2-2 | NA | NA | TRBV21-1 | TGTGCCAGCACGCGGTCCACCGGGGAGCTGTTTTTT | CASTRSTGELFF
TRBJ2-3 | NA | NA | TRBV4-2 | TGTGCCAGCAGCCAAGGGACTACCACAGATACGCAGTATTTT | CASSQGTTTDTQYF
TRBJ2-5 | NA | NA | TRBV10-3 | TGTGCCACCCAACAGGGATTCCAAGAGACCCAGTACTTC | CATQQGFQETQYF
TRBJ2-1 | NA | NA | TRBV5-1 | TGCGCCAGCAGCCCAGGGGGGCAGGGGTACAATGAGCAGTTCTTC | CASSPGGQGYNEQFF
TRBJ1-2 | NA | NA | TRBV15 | TGTGCCACCAGCAGAGATAAGACAGGACCTAACTATGGCTACACCTTC | CATSRDKTGPNYGYTF
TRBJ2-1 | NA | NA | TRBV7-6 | TGTGCCAGCAGCCAGCGGCAGCTGGCGGGAACCCTATACACCAGGCAGTTCTTC | CASSQRQLAGTLYTRQFF
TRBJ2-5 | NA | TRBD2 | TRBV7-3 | TGTGCCAGCAGCGCAACTAGCGGGAGCTTGGAGACCCAGTACTTC | CASSATSGSLETQYF
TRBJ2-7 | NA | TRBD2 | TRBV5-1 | TGCGCCAGCAGCTTAGGGACTAGCGGCTCCTACGAGCAGTACTTC | CASSLGTSGSYEQYF
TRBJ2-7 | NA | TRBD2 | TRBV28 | TGTGCCAGCAGTGTGACTAGCGGAGCCTACGAGCAGTACTTC | CASSVTSGAYEQYF
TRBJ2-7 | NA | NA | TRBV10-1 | TGCGCCAGCATGAGCGGGCGGGGATCCTACGAGCAGTACTTC | CASMSGRGSYEQYF
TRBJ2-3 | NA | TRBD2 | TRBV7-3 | TGTGCCAGCAGCTTAGCGGGCCGGACTAGCGGGAGTAGAGGAGATACGCAGTATTTT | CASSLAGRTSGSRGDTQYF
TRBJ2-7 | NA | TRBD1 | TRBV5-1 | TGCGCCAGCAGCGCTGGACAGGGGAACTACGAGCAGTACTTC | CASSAGQGNYEQYF
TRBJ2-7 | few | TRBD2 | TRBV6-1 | TGTGCCAGCAGGAGCGGGAGCGGGACCTACGAGCAGTACTTC | CASRSGSGTYEQYF
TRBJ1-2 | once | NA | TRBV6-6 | TGTGCCAGCAGACACGACACAAACTATGGCTACACCTTC | CASRHDTNYGYTF
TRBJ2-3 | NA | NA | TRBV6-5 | TGTGCCAGCAGTTTCGGCGGGGGCACAGATACGCAGTATTTT | CASSFGGGTDTQYF
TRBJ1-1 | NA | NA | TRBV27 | TGTGCCAGCAGTTTCTCGAGGAACACTGAAGCTTTCTTT | CASSFSRNTEAFF
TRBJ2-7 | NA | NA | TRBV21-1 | TGTGCCAGCAGCAAACTTCTAGCGGGAGGAGGCCCTTCTCGCGAGCAGTACTTC | CASSKLLAGGGPSREQYF